A single sample is the source of the 32 T cell receptor beta chains below, sequenced in a study of cytomegalovirus exposure and HLA in healthy donors. PCR primers comprised 60 Vbeta and 13 Jbeta primers. The protocol was immunoSEQ multiplex PCR, while the TCRdb copy is restricted to in-frame clones and leaves out a portion. The sample shows about 250,000 clones, approximately 70% of them seen only once. The specimen was PBMCs. All receptors come from a female donor in good health and CMV-seronegative.

To note about this clone: Different DNA sequences within this sample yield the same CDR3. The V gene is TRBV9, the J gene TRBJ1-3; 9 nucleotides match TRBD1. J lost 0 bases, V lost 3 bases, and 4 bases had no gene match. From germline, CDR1 is SGDLS and CDR2 YYNGEE. The CDR3 is 16 amino acids. CDR3 in DNA: TGTGCCAGCAGCGCAAGACAGGGGGGCTCTGGAAACACCATATATTTT. Amino acid sequence: CASSARQGGSGNTIYF.

V gene TRBV7-9 combines with J gene TRBJ1-2; TRBD1 matches 7 bases. The CDR3 is 16 amino acids. Germline V lookup: CDR1 SEHNR, CDR2 FQNEAQ (reference sequence). V shed 1 base, J shed 5 bases, and the junction held 10 bases outside the gene matches. The CDR3 loop is CASSLGTTGLGYGYTF. CDR3 nucleotide sequence: TGTGCCAGCAGCTTAGGAACGACAGGGCTGGGTTATGGCTACACCTTC. Full variable domain (rest looked up from reference TRBV7-9 and TRBJ1-2): DTGVSQNPRHKITKRGQNVTFRCDPISEHNRLYWYRQTLGQGPEFLTYFQNEAQLEKSRLLSDRFSAERPKGSFSTLEIQRTEQGDSAMYLCASSLGTTGLGYGYTFGSGTRLTVV.

V is TRBV12-5 and J is TRBJ1-5; possible D gene TRBD1, 6 bases. CDR1 is LGHNT, CDR2 FRNRAP, per germline. Between the trimmed V and J ends, which lost 1 base and 0 bases, there was a span of 16 bases. This CDR3 comprises 18 residues. The CDR3 DNA is TGTGCTAGTGGTTTGGACGCCAAACAGGGATATAGCAATCAGCCCCAGCATTTT. It specifies CASGLDAKQGYSNQPQHF.

The chain has TRBV19 and TRBJ1-4, with 9 positions matching TRBD1. The CDR3 contains 15 residues. Germline V gives CDR1 LNHDA, CDR2 SQIVND (reference sequence). The V gene end was trimmed by 5 bases and the J gene end by 4 bases; junction bases not matched to a gene: 5. The CDR3 coding sequence is TGTGCCAGTAGTGGAACAGGGGGCCGTAATGAAAAACTGTTTTTT. As protein: CASSGTGGRNEKLFF.

The genes are TRBV19 and TRBJ1-5, with 7 bases fitting TRBD1. Germline V gives CDR1 LNHDA, CDR2 SQIVND (reference sequence). Trimming at V came to 5 bases and at J to 4 bases, leaving 5 bases not matched to a gene. The length of the CDR3 is 14 residues. In DNA, the CDR3 is TGTGCCAGTAGTTTTCAACAGGGGAATCAGCCCCAGCATTTT. Translation: CASSFQQGNQPQHF.

The J gene is TRBJ2-1, the V gene TRBV13, with 14 bases aligning to TRBD2. The CDR3 covers 20 residues. Trimming at V came to 5 bases and at J to 6 bases, leaving 18 bases not matched to a gene. CDR1 and CDR2 from the germline V gene are PRHDT and FYEKMQ (reference sequence). Here the CDR3 reads CASSRPLGLAGVPLSNEQFF. CDR3 sequence (DNA): TGTGCCAGCAGCCGACCCTTGGGACTAGCGGGAGTTCCCCTGTCCAATGAGCAGTTCTTC.

The chain uses TRBV5-1 and TRBJ2-7, with 7 positions matching TRBD1. The CDR3 consists of 14 residues. Germline assignment: CDR1 SGHRS and CDR2 YFSETQ. The V and J ends lost 2 bases and 2 bases, in that order; junction bases with no gene match: 4. CDR3 sequence: CASSLSTGTYEQYF. The CDR3 DNA follows: TGCGCCAGCAGCTTATCGACAGGGACCTACGAGCAGTACTTC.

The V and J genes are TRBV5-1 and TRBJ1-5; D unresolved. With 0 bases removed from V and 10 bases from J, the gap between germline ends came to 17 bases. This CDR3 region has 15 residues. Germline loops: CDR1 SGHRS, CDR2 YFSETQ. CDR3 sequence (DNA): TGCGCCAGCAGCTTGGAATCCGCAGGTCGGGATCCCCAGCATTTT. Encoded protein: CASSLESAGRDPQHF.

A single count supports this clone. The chain recombines TRBV21-1 with TRBJ1-5. TRBV21-1 is listed as a pseudogene. The CDR3 spans 12 residues. CDR3 DNA sequence: TGTGCCAGCAGCCGAGAGGGCCAGCCCCAGCATTTT. Translation gives CASSREGQPQHF.

The chain's CDR3 is CASSSGPGLAGGGEQFF. CDR3 bases: TGTGCCAGCAGTTCTGGACCGGGCCTAGCGGGTGGAGGTGAGCAGTTCTTC. J is TRBJ2-1 and V is TRBV5-4; 8 nucleotides match TRBD2. V shed 5 bases, J shed 9 bases, and the junction held 19 bases outside the gene matches. This CDR3 has 17 residues. Germline V gives CDR1 SGHNT, CDR2 YYREEE (reference sequence). Using reference TRBV5-4 and TRBJ2-1 for the parts outside the CDR3, the full variable domain is ETGVTQSPTHLIKTRGQQVTLRCSSQSGHNTVSWYQQALGQGPQFIFQYYREEENGRGNFPPRFSGLQFPNYSSELNVNALELDDSALYLCASSSGPGLAGGGEQFFGPGTRLTVL.

The chain links TRBV19 to TRBJ1-1; no definite D call. The V gene lost 6 bases and the J gene lost 3 bases, with 23 bases spanning the gap. The CDR3 is 17 residues long. Germline V gene lookup returns CDR1 LNHDA and CDR2 SQIVND (reference sequence). The CDR3 DNA is TGTGCCAGTAGCCTGCTTGTTGGTCGAACGGTTCACACTGAAGCTTTCTTT. Residues: CASSLLVGRTVHTEAFF.

This clone is a singleton in its sample. Written as DNA, the CDR3 is TGTGCCAGCAGTCCTTACTATGGCTACACCTTC. Translation gives CASSPYYGYTF. The chain joins TRBV6-1 to TRBJ1-2; D gene unclear. V was shortened by 5 bases and J by 3 bases, with 4 bases between the two germline ends. This CDR3 contains 11 residues. CDR1 and CDR2 from the germline V gene are MNHNS and SASEGT.

The chain has TRBV5-1 and TRBJ2-7, with 8 bases aligning to TRBD1. The CDR3 runs to 16 residues. J was trimmed by 6 bases and V by 5 bases; bases with no gene match: 16. Germline lookup yields CDR1 SGHRS and CDR2 YFSETQ. This chain's CDR3 is CASSLTEWTGFFEQYF. CDR3 nucleotides: TGCGCCAGCAGTCTGACCGAGTGGACAGGGTTCTTCGAGCAGTACTTC.

The rearrangement joins TRBV28 to TRBJ2-3, with 8 bases aligning to TRBD1. V lost 6 bases and J lost 6; bases outside the gene matches: 11. The germline V gene has CDR1 MDHEN and CDR2 SYDVKM. There are 15 residues in the CDR3. CDR3 coding DNA: TGTGCCAGCAGCCTACCGGGGACAGGAGGGGATACGCAGTATTTT. Residues: CASSLPGTGGDTQYF. Drawing the rest from reference TRBV28 and TRBJ2-3, the complete variable domain is DVKVTQSSRYLVKRTGEKVFLECVQDMDHENMFWYRQDPGLGLRLIYFSYDVKMKEKGDIPEGYSVSREKKERFSLILESASTNQTSMYLCASSLPGTGGDTQYFGPGTRLTVL.

The V gene is TRBV7-3, the J gene TRBJ2-1; D is perhaps TRBD2 (6 bases). In germline, CDR1 is SGHTA, CDR2 FQGTGA. This CDR3 is 16 amino acids long. The V end was cut by 5 bases, the J end by 2 bases, with 16 bases between. The CDR3 nucleotides read TGTGCCAGCAGCCCACAGTCTAGCGCAGCCTACAATGAGCAGTTCTTC. This encodes CASSPQSSAAYNEQFF.

This chain uses TRBV5-1 with TRBJ1-2; D not resolved. The CDR3 has 12 residues. The V end was cut by 0 bases, the J end by 6 bases, with 6 bases between. Per germline, CDR1 SGHRS and CDR2 YFSETQ. For the CDR3, the DNA is TGCGCCAGCAGCTTGGCACTTGATGGCTACACCTTC. Amino acid sequence: CASSLALDGYTF.

This chain uses TRBV27 with TRBJ2-1, with D possibly matching TRBD2 (5 bases). This CDR3 is 19 amino acids long. CDR1 is MNHEY, CDR2 SMNVEV, per germline (reference sequence). V lost 2 bases to trimming and J lost 6 bases, with 26 bases between them. In DNA form, the CDR3 reads TGTGCCAGCAGTTTAGCTTTCATTGGGAGCAGGAGCTTTATCAATGAGCAGTTCTTC. Translating it yields CASSLAFIGSRSFINEQFF.

J is TRBJ2-3 and V is TRBV5-3; D perhaps matches TRBD2 (6 bases). TRBV5-3 is marked as an open reading frame, function uncertain. The CDR3 length is 19 residues. V was shortened by 4 bases and J by 0 bases, with 24 bases between the two germline ends. The CDR3 here is CARSARDFNPGASTDTQYF. CDR3 DNA: TGTGCCAGAAGCGCACGGGACTTCAATCCTGGGGCTAGCACAGATACGCAGTATTTT.

The chain uses TRBV27 and TRBJ2-5; TRBD1 matches 8 bases. The J call is doubtful: the DNA matches TRBJ2-7 better. The CDR3 loop spans 14 amino acids. The germline V gene encodes CDR1 MNHEY and CDR2 SMNVEV (reference sequence). This CDR3 is CASSPGQGPYEQYF. CDR3 DNA sequence: TGTGCCAGCAGTCCAGGACAGGGACCCTACGAGCAGTACTTC.

The chain couples TRBV28 to TRBJ1-4; D remains unclear. The germline CDR1 and CDR2 sequences are MDHEN and SYDVKM. The V and J ends lost 4 bases and 8 bases respectively, with 8 bases between them. CDR3 length: 12 residues. CDR3 sequence reads: CASSSAREKLFF. The CDR3 DNA sequence: TGTGCCAGCAGTTCAGCTAGGGAAAAACTGTTTTTT. Supplemented by reference TRBV28 and TRBJ1-4, the full variable domain reads DVKVTQSSRYLVKRTGEKVFLECVQDMDHENMFWYRQDPGLGLRLIYFSYDVKMKEKGDIPEGYSVSREKKERFSLILESASTNQTSMYLCASSSAREKLFFGSGTQLSVL.

The chain uses TRBV7-9 and TRBJ2-1, with 10 bases that match TRBD1. This CDR3 has 14 amino acids. Trimming removed 11 bases from V and 2 bases from J; junction bases left unmatched: 6. Germline V gene sequence: CDR1 SEHNR, CDR2 FQNEAQ (reference sequence). CDR3 bases: TGTGCCGGCCGGGACAGGGGCCCCTACAATGAGCAGTTCTTC. Its translation is CAGRDRGPYNEQFF.

The chain uses TRBV6-4 and TRBJ1-1; a possible D gene is TRBD1 (5 bases). CDR1 and CDR2 (germline): MRHNA, SNTAGT. The CDR3 loop spans 16 amino acids. Trimming stripped 2 bases from V and 5 bases from J, with 18 bases between. This CDR3 is CASSDPNGGEWTEAFF. The CDR3 DNA follows: TGTGCCAGCAGTGACCCGAACGGGGGGGAGTGGACTGAAGCTTTCTTT.

The chain carries TRBV6-1 and TRBJ2-2; D possibly corresponds to TRBD2 (6 bases). The CDR3 is made up of 14 amino acids. Trimming shortened V by 3 bases and J by 5 bases, and 10 bases separated the two germline ends. The germline CDR1 and CDR2 sequences are MNHNS and SASEGT. The CDR3 reads CASSDMEGTGELFF. DNA of the CDR3: TGTGCCAGCAGTGATATGGAGGGGACCGGGGAGCTGTTTTTT.

The CDR3 is CASGHGQGSGSGANVLTF. DNA of the CDR3: TGTGCCAGCGGGCATGGGCAGGGATCGGGCTCTGGGGCCAACGTCCTGACTTTC. This chain links TRBV7-6 with TRBJ2-6; the D gene is possibly TRBD1 (5 bases). Germline values: CDR1 SGHVS, CDR2 FNYEAQ. This CDR3 has 18 amino acids. The V end lost 8 bases, the J end lost 0 bases, and 20 bases lay between the germline ends.

CDR3 DNA: TGCGCCAGCAGCCCCCACCCCCAGGGGCGAGGAGAGACCCAGTACTTC. Its protein product is CASSPHPQGRGETQYF. The rearrangement joins TRBV4-1 to TRBJ2-5; the D gene is possibly TRBD1 (6 bases). V was shortened by 4 bases and J by 4 bases, with 19 bases between the two germline ends. This CDR3 has 16 residues. Germline CDR1 reads MGHRA; CDR2 reads YSYEKL.

The V gene is TRBV11-2, the J gene TRBJ2-1; no clear D gene. CDR1 and CDR2 (germline): SGHAT, FQNNGV. V gave up 5 bases and J gave up 2 bases, with 13 bases separating them. The CDR3 has 15 residues. The CDR3, as DNA: TGTGCCAGCAGCCCAGCACGGGTCCCCTACAATGAGCAGTTCTTC. Translating gives CASSPARVPYNEQFF.

The V and J genes are TRBV7-2 and TRBJ2-3; weak D call: TRBD2 (5 bases). Trimming pared 5 bases from V and 9 bases from J, leaving 15 bases between. The CDR3 is made up of 13 amino acids. Germline lookup yields CDR1 SGHTA and CDR2 FQGNSA. The CDR3, as DNA: TGTGCCAGCAGCCTTGGAGGAGGCGGAACGCAGTATTTT. It is translated as CASSLGGGGTQYF.

The gene calls are TRBV2 and TRBJ2-5, with a weak D call TRBD2 (6 bases). Per germline, CDR1 SNHLY and CDR2 FYNNEI. Trimming shortened V by 3 bases and J by 3 bases, and 17 bases separated the two germline ends. This CDR3 is 16 amino acids long. In DNA, the CDR3 is TGTGCCAGCAGTGAGGGGGGTAGCGGACTAAAAGAGACCCAGTACTTC. Its protein is CASSEGGSGLKETQYF.

This clone came up a few times. The J gene is TRBJ2-7, the V gene TRBV10-1, with a weak D call TRBD1 (6 bases). This CDR3 has 13 amino acids. Trimming stripped 3 bases from V and 12 bases from J, with 18 bases between. In germline, CDR1 is WNHNN, CDR2 SYGVQD (reference sequence). CDR3 in amino acids: CASSDQPGHRLYF. CDR3 bases: TGCGCCAGCAGTGATCAACCGGGACACCGACTGTACTTC.

This chain links TRBV5-6 with TRBJ2-3; 8 positions match TRBD2. CDR1 and CDR2 from the germline V gene are SGHDT and YYEEEE. CDR3 length equals 17 residues. J was trimmed by 4 bases and V by 2 bases; bases with no gene match: 12. CDR3 nucleotides: TGTGCCAGCAGCTTAAAATCGGGACTAGGGGTTGCAGATACGCAGTATTTT. Translation: CASSLKSGLGVADTQYF.

The chain employs TRBV13 and TRBJ2-3, with 7 nucleotides matching TRBD2. The V segment lost 2 bases and the J segment 1 base; nucleotides outside the gene matches: 3. This CDR3 has 15 residues. CDR1 and CDR2 (germline): PRHDT, FYEKMQ (reference sequence). In nucleotides, the CDR3 is TGTGCCAGCAGCTTATCAGCGGGGCGCACAGATACGCAGTATTTT. This sequence encodes CASSLSAGRTDTQYF.

The J gene is TRBJ2-1, the V gene TRBV5-6; no reliable D call. V was trimmed by 0 bases and J by 5 bases, leaving 9 bases between them. There are 14 residues in the CDR3. Looked up from germline, CDR1 is SGHDT and CDR2 is YYEEEE. CDR3 sequence: CASSLDLTHNEQFF. DNA of the CDR3: TGTGCCAGCAGCTTGGATTTGACTCACAATGAGCAGTTCTTC.